This T cell receptor beta chain was profiled in a study of T cell responses to AZD1222 COVID-19 vaccine. Study-wide findings and caveats: Only a handful of individuals given AZD1222 were seropositive at baseline. Repertoires were collected only later (after the peak T cell response had occurred).

There are 16 residues in the CDR3. The germline gives CDR1 SGHTA, CDR2 FQGNSA. V was trimmed by 2 bases and J by 2 bases, leaving 15 bases between them. A remark on this clone: Its antigen is as yet unknown.

Assay: immunoSEQ multiplex PCR; the TCRdb copy retains only in-frame clones and omits some. The table lists around 95,000 clones, around 87% of them singletons. The sequence came from an adult in good health. Material: peripheral blood, obtained on day 0 of MenACWY control vaccination. V is TRBV7-2 and J is TRBJ1-1; D call uncertain. CDR3 bases: TGTGCCAGCAGCTTAAGCTTTGCAGCGAGAAACACTGAAGCTTTCTTT. Its protein product is CASSLSFAARNTEAFF.